Below are 8 T cell receptor beta chains sequenced from a single sample in a study of control samples from healthy donors and cancer patients. Data came from immunoSEQ multiplex PCR; TCRdb stores just in-frame clones and leaves some out. The sample has roughly 130,000 clones, over 75% seen once. What was sequenced was blood. The receptors come from a man between 45 and 60 years old in good health.

This chain joins TRBV7-6 and TRBJ2-7; D uncertain. Trimming stripped 1 base from V and 5 bases from J, with 12 bases between. CDR3 size: 14 residues. Germline CDR1 is SGHVS and CDR2 is FNYEAQ. This CDR3 reads CASSLEAGRNEQYF. CDR3 DNA: TGTGCCAGCAGCTTAGAAGCAGGCCGCAACGAGCAGTACTTC.

The V gene is TRBV2, the J gene TRBJ2-6, with 7 bases identical to TRBD1. The CDR3 is 15 residues long. Germline CDR1 SNHLY, CDR2 FYNNEI. V lost 6 bases and J lost 0; bases outside the gene matches: 2. This CDR3 reads CASSDRASGANVLTF. For the CDR3, the DNA is TGTGCCAGCAGCGACAGGGCCTCTGGGGCCAACGTCCTGACTTTC. Full variable domain (missing parts from reference TRBV2 and TRBJ2-6): EPEVTQTPSHQVTQMGQEVILRCVPISNHLYFYWYRQILGQKVEFLVSFYNNEISEKSEIFDDQFSVERPDGSNFTLKIRSTKLEDSAMYFCASSDRASGANVLTFGAGSRLTVL.

This clone was recorded only once. The J gene is TRBJ1-5, the V gene TRBV6-5; D remains unclear. Between the trimmed V and J ends, which lost 2 bases and 6 bases, there was a span of 11 bases. This CDR3 spans 14 amino acids. The germline V gene has CDR1 MNHEY and CDR2 SVGAGI. The CDR3 sequence: CASSYGGNGQPQHF. CDR3 DNA: TGTGCCAGCAGTTACGGAGGGAACGGTCAGCCCCAGCATTTT.

The rearrangement links TRBV9 to TRBJ1-4, with unresolved D. The CDR3 consists of 15 residues. The V and J ends lost 3 bases and 7 bases respectively, with 16 bases between them. CDR1 is SGDLS and CDR2 is YYNGEE in the germline V gene. This CDR3 is CASSGVDEGVEKLFF. CDR3 DNA: TGTGCCAGCAGCGGTGTTGATGAGGGAGTTGAAAAACTGTTTTTT.

The chain combines TRBV5-1 with TRBJ1-4, with TRBD1 matching 8 bases. This CDR3 is built from 16 residues. V trimming: 4 bases; J trimming: 0 bases; junction bases outside the gene matches: 5. Per the germline V gene, CDR1 is SGHRS and CDR2 is YFSETQ. The DNA for the CDR3 is TGCGCCAGCAGCGGAACGACAGGGGCAACTAATGAAAAACTGTTTTTT. It specifies CASSGTTGATNEKLFF.

V is TRBV28 and J is TRBJ1-4; D is possibly TRBD1 (5 bases). Germline CDR1 is MDHEN and CDR2 is SYDVKM. V dropped 7 bases and J dropped 8 bases, with 17 bases sitting between them. The CDR3 totals 14 residues. CDR3 protein: CASTRGGAGEKLFF. The CDR3 DNA sequence: TGTGCCAGCACCCGGGGGGGTGCGGGAGAAAAACTGTTTTTT. Complete variable domain (other parts from reference TRBV28 and TRBJ1-4): DVKVTQSSRYLVKRTGEKVFLECVQDMDHENMFWYRQDPGLGLRLIYFSYDVKMKEKGDIPEGYSVSREKKERFSLILESASTNQTSMYLCASTRGGAGEKLFFGSGTQLSVL.

This clone has only a few counts. The V call is TRBV11-2, the J call TRBJ2-1, with 8 bases that match TRBD1. CDR3 length equals 17 residues. The ends lost 1 base at V and 7 bases at J; junction bases unmatched: 12. Germline CDR1 SGHAT, CDR2 FQNNGV. DNA for the CDR3: TGTGCCAGCAGCTTAGTTCGGCCGGGGCAGGGGGCGAATGAGCAGTTCTTC. Translation gives CASSLVRPGQGANEQFF.

The V and J genes are TRBV5-6 and TRBJ2-1; D remains unclear. V shed 0 bases and J shed 4 bases, with 14 bases lying between them. CDR3 length: 16 residues. Looked up from germline, CDR1 is SGHDT and CDR2 is YYEEEE. CDR3 in DNA: TGTGCCAGCAGCTTGGCCGTTATGGCAGAGTACAATGAGCAGTTCTTC. Its protein product is CASSLAVMAEYNEQFF.